This T cell receptor (beta chain) is from a study of cytomegalovirus exposure and HLA in healthy donors. About the research overall: One earlier analysis, a look at 150 million to 200 million T cells, found some 120 million unique TCR beta sequences.

The study, taken as a whole, reports: Near-uniform donor sequencing depth was presumed by presence/absence analyses. CMV antigen specificity was confirmed in vitro for three CMV-associated chains. CMV serostatus was the only recorded immune exposure for donors.

V dropped 2 bases and J dropped 6 bases, with 10 bases sitting between them. Germline CDR1 and CDR2: SEHNR and FQNEAQ (reference sequence). There are 13 residues in the CDR3. For this clone: Its antigen is currently unknown.

The PCR ran on 60 Vbeta and 13 Jbeta primers. TCRdb's copy holds only in-frame clones and misses some; the assay was immunoSEQ multiplex PCR. The profile shows roughly 50,000 clones, about four fifths of them singletons. The TCR sequence derives from a man aged 25-45 years in good health and CMV-seropositive. The chain combines TRBV7-9 with TRBJ1-2; maybe TRBD1 (6 bases). Sequenced material: PBMCs. DNA of the CDR3: TGTGCCAGCAGCTTAAACAGGGCCGATGGCTACACCTTC. Translated, it gives CASSLNRADGYTF.